This T cell receptor beta chain was found in a study of post-analysis software for immune sequencing data. General study results and limits: The F measure placed samples prepared in the same batch into strongly shared clusters. Controls had lower frequencies than patients of roughly five TRBV segments, which included TRBV5-6, TRBV5-1 and TRBV20-1. Controls' normalized Chao1 diversity significantly exceeded that of multiple sclerosis patients.

V lost 4 bases and J 0 bases, leaving 7 bases between the germline ends. Germline V gene lookup returns CDR1 MGHRA and CDR2 YSYEKL. The CDR3 spans 14 residues. Researchers reported that TCR beta cDNA libraries carried unique molecular identifiers. T cells, roughly 0.85 to 10 million of them, yielded some 510,000 cDNA molecules. TCRdb reanalysed the PCR reads using MiXCR and keeps one entry per CDR3 protein. This sample has approximately 730,000 distinct CDR3 sequences; 25% to 30% occur once, and the top ten carry around 0.56%. There are a few counts of this clonotype. Its antigen is still unknown. The specimen was blood. The chain joins TRBV4-1 to TRBJ1-5; D ambiguous. The clonotype was recovered from a girl aged 5-17 years with multiple sclerosis. CDR3 DNA sequence: TGCGCCAGCAGCCCGACATTTAGCAATCAGCCCCAGCATTTT. This sequence encodes CASSPTFSNQPQHF.